The 30 T cell receptor beta chains listed next were all sequenced from one sample in a study of blood T cells in healthy people across ages. Sample-barcoded 5' priming and a J-beta primer mix drove a second PCR of roughly 6 to 12 cycles. A single record per CDR3 protein comes from TCRdb applying MiXCR to the 5' RACE reads. The repertoire holds around 320,000 distinct CDR3 sequences, with roughly 26% as singletons. Sequenced material: blood. Receptors originate from a woman aged 70-85 years in good health.

This chain joins TRBV27 and TRBJ1-5; 11 bases are a match to TRBD1. In germline, CDR1 is MNHEY, CDR2 SMNVEV (reference sequence). The CDR3 is 15 amino acids. V trimming: 5 bases; J trimming: 6 bases; junction bases outside the gene matches: 6. CDR3 protein: CASSTGTGGSQPQHF. Here the CDR3 DNA reads TGTGCCAGCAGTACCGGGACAGGGGGAAGTCAGCCCCAGCATTTT.

This clonotype was recorded a few times. V usage is TRBV12-3 or TRBV12-4 and J usage is TRBJ2-2, with no clear D. This CDR3 contains 16 residues. Trimming pared 7 bases from V and 1 base from J, leaving 16 bases between. The CDR3 coding sequence is TGTGCCAGCATCCCTGGGTCGGAAGGGAACACCGGGGAGCTGTTTTTT. This sequence encodes CASIPGSEGNTGELFF.

The genes are TRBV5-1 and TRBJ1-4; no clear D. V shed 3 bases and J shed 8 bases, with 14 bases lying between them. The CDR3 contains 14 residues. Germline assignment: CDR1 SGHRS and CDR2 YFSETQ. As DNA, the CDR3 is TGCGCCAGCAGCTCGTCATATGCAACCGAAAAACTGTTTTTT. It encodes CASSSSYATEKLFF.

This chain connects TRBV5-1 to TRBJ1-1, with D maybe TRBD1 (5 bases). This CDR3 comprises 14 residues. Germline V gene lookup returns CDR1 SGHRS and CDR2 YFSETQ. Trimming took off 3 bases at V and 8 bases at J, with 17 bases between the two ends. The CDR3 sequence: CASSSQGGATEAFF. In DNA form, the CDR3 reads TGCGCCAGCAGCTCGCAGGGAGGGGCCACAGAAGCTTTCTTT.

The chain couples TRBV20-1 to TRBJ1-3; TRBD1 might be the D (5 bases). This CDR3 spans 13 amino acids. V lost 1 base to trimming and J lost 1 base, with 5 bases between them. The germline gives CDR1 DFQATT, CDR2 SNEGSKA (reference sequence). The CDR3 region has the DNA TGCAGTGCTAGAGGACAGTCTGGAAACACCATATATTTT. This gives the protein CSARGQSGNTIYF.

A few counts support this clonotype. The rearrangement joins TRBV12-3 or TRBV12-4 to TRBJ2-4; possible D gene TRBD2, 5 bases. Trimming shortened V by 1 base and J by 12 bases, and 13 bases separated the two germline ends. The CDR3 loop spans 13 amino acids. CDR3 bases: TGTGCCAGCAGTTTAGATTCGGGGTCGCGTCAGTACTTC. Its protein is CASSLDSGSRQYF.

The chain links TRBV20-1 to TRBJ2-2, with D unclear. Germline CDR1 is DFQATT and CDR2 is SNEGSKA (reference sequence). The CDR3 sequence is 13 residues long. V was trimmed by 2 bases and J by 2 bases, leaving 6 bases between them. Written as DNA, the CDR3 is TGCAGTGCTAGAAGGGTAAACACCGGGGAGCTGTTTTTT. It encodes CSARRVNTGELFF.

This chain connects TRBV12-3 or TRBV12-4 to TRBJ1-2, with TRBD1 matching 8 bases. The CDR3 covers 15 residues. With 6 bases clipped from V and 5 bases from J, the junction kept 11 bases outside the gene matches. The CDR3 region has the DNA TGTGCCAGCAGCGCCGGGGGGCAGGGGGCTTATGGCTACACCTTC. Translating gives CASSAGGQGAYGYTF.

This clonotype occurred a few times. The V and J genes are TRBV12-3 or TRBV12-4 and TRBJ1-1, with D possibly matching TRBD1 (6 bases). This CDR3 has 14 residues. V was clipped by 10 bases and J by 13 bases, with 28 bases between them. CDR3: CATESSDIGGKGFF. The CDR3, as DNA: TGTGCCACTGAGAGTTCCGACATAGGGGGAAAGGGTTTCTTT.

This clonotype showed up just a few times. This rearrangement joins TRBV28 to TRBJ2-5; 8 bases fit TRBD1. This CDR3 has 14 residues. CDR1 and CDR2 from the germline V gene are MDHEN and SYDVKM. V shed 6 bases and J 5 bases; nucleotides not matched to a gene: 8. This CDR3 reads CASRTGGGVETQYF. The CDR3 DNA reads as TGTGCCAGCAGAACAGGGGGTGGTGTTGAGACCCAGTACTTC.

The J gene is TRBJ2-7, the V gene TRBV27; a weak D match, TRBD1 (7 bases). Germline CDR1 MNHEY, CDR2 SMNVEV (reference sequence). CDR3 size: 15 residues. Trimming cost V 5 bases and J 4 bases, with 18 bases left between them. The CDR3 reads CASSPRGDRLYEQYF. Here the CDR3 DNA reads TGTGCCAGCAGTCCGCGCGGGGACAGATTATACGAGCAGTACTTC.

The chain carries TRBV29-1 and TRBJ2-7, with 8 bases matching TRBD1. The J segment lost 2 bases and the V segment lost 7 bases, leaving 10 bases of the junction unmatched. The germline V gene has CDR1 SQVTM and CDR2 ANQGSEA. The CDR3 extends over 14 amino acids. For the CDR3, the DNA is TGCAGCGCTACCGGGACAGGCAATACCTACGAGCAGTACTTC. It yields the protein CSATGTGNTYEQYF.

There are a few counts of this clonotype. The CDR3 bases are TGCAGTGCTAGTTCCGGGATCAATCAGCCCCAGCATTTT. It yields the protein CSASSGINQPQHF. The chain has TRBV20-1 and TRBJ1-5; D not resolved. The CDR3 spans 13 residues. The germline V gene has CDR1 DFQATT and CDR2 SNEGSKA (reference sequence). V lost 3 bases, J lost 3 bases, and 9 bases lay in between.

The gene calls are TRBV14 and TRBJ1-5, with D possibly matching TRBD1 (6 bases). V lost 0 bases to trimming and J lost 4 bases, with 19 bases between them. The CDR3 is 18 amino acids. Germline V gene data show CDR1 as SGHDN and CDR2 as FVKESK. The chain's CDR3 is CASSQEPRTVFGNQPQHF. Written as DNA, the CDR3 is TGTGCCAGCAGCCAAGAGCCAAGGACAGTTTTTGGAAATCAGCCCCAGCATTTT.

This clonotype has more than one count but fewer than ten. V and J are TRBV7-2 and TRBJ2-5, with no clear D. This CDR3 has 12 amino acids. Germline values: CDR1 SGHTA, CDR2 FQGNSA. V lost 6 bases to trimming and J lost 4 bases, with 9 bases between them. The CDR3 is CASRSGGETQYF. The CDR3 DNA is TGTGCCAGCAGATCGGGCGGAGAGACCCAGTACTTC.

This chain connects TRBV7-2 to TRBJ2-1, with D possibly called TRBD1 or TRBD2 (5 bases each). The CDR3 has 14 residues. Trimming took 7 bases from V and 2 from J, leaving 12 bases between them. Germline CDR1 SGHTA, CDR2 FQGNSA. CDR3 residues: CASNLRGAYNEQFF. The CDR3 nucleotides are TGTGCCAGCAACCTTAGGGGAGCCTACAATGAGCAGTTCTTC.

This clonotype was counted ten times or more. This chain joins TRBV29-1 and TRBJ2-5; D gene unclear. The germline gives CDR1 SQVTM, CDR2 ANQGSEA. Between the trimmed V and J ends, which lost 7 bases and 5 bases, there was a span of 14 bases. The CDR3 length is 12 residues. CDR3 DNA: TGCAGCGCCAGCAACCTGAGGGAGACCCAGTACTTC. This gives the protein CSASNLRETQYF. Variable domain in full (rest from reference TRBV29-1 and TRBJ2-5): SAVISQKPSRDICQRGTSLTIQCQVDSQVTMMFWYRQQPGQSLTLIATANQGSEATYESGFVIDKFPISRPNLTFSTLTVSNMSPEDSSIYLCSASNLRETQYFGPGTRLLVL.

A few counts support this clonotype. The genes are TRBV18 and TRBJ2-7; 7 bases are shared with TRBD1. The germline V gene has CDR1 KGHSH and CDR2 LQKENI. The junction had 15 bases not matched to a gene; V was cut back by 3 bases and J by 7 bases. This CDR3 contains 16 residues. The CDR3, as DNA: TGTGCCAGCTCACCTTCCGGACAGGCCTCTACGGCGGAGCAGTACGTC. Translated: CASSPSGQASTAEQYV.

The rearrangement joins TRBV20-1 to TRBJ1-5; 8 positions agree with TRBD1. The germline V gene has CDR1 DFQATT and CDR2 SNEGSKA (reference sequence). V dropped 1 base and J dropped 5; count of bases not matched to a gene: 7. The CDR3 sequence is 15 residues long. The CDR3 region has the DNA TGCAGTGCTAGAGGGACCGGGACAGGCCATCAGCCCCAGCATTTT. The encoded protein is CSARGTGTGHQPQHF.

In its sample, this clonotype was seen a few times. This chain connects TRBV4-1 to TRBJ2-7; 8 bases fit TRBD2. Germline CDR1 MGHRA, CDR2 YSYEKL. V dropped 4 bases and J dropped 5; count of bases not matched to a gene: 10. CDR3 length equals 15 residues. DNA of the CDR3: TGCGCCAGCAGCCGAAGGGAAGCGGGAGAGGACGAGCAGTACTTC. Translating gives CASSRREAGEDEQYF.

The chain employs TRBV28 and TRBJ2-7, with D perhaps assigned TRBD1 or TRBD2 (6 bases each). Per the germline V gene, CDR1 is MDHEN and CDR2 is SYDVKM. Trimming left V 2 bases short and J 7 bases short, with 18 bases between. The CDR3 has 15 residues. The CDR3 spells CASSLTGTGGGEQYF. CDR3 in DNA: TGTGCCAGCAGTTTAACCGGGACCGGAGGGGGAGAGCAGTACTTC.

This clonotype was picked up a small number of times. The chain is built from TRBV7-8 and TRBJ2-7, with D possibly being TRBD2 (5 bases). This CDR3 is 15 amino acids long. Trimming took off 4 bases at V and 3 bases at J, with 16 bases between the two ends. Germline V gene sequence: CDR1 SGHVS, CDR2 FQNEAQ. CDR3 region: CASSYRQGGYYEQYF. For the CDR3, the DNA is TGTGCCAGCAGCTACCGACAAGGAGGTTACTACGAGCAGTACTTC.

Notes on this clonotype: A much larger clonotype is one base distant, so this may be a read error. This sequence joins TRBV4-3 and TRBJ2-5; 8 bases are a match to TRBD2. With the DNA end fitting TRBJ2-1 better, the J assignment may be wrong. There are 17 residues in the CDR3. CDR1 and CDR2 (germline): LGHNA, YSLEER. DNA of the CDR3: TGCGTCAGCAGCCAAGACCTGTCCGCGGGAGGCTTAAATGAGCAGTTCTTC. Translated: CVSSQDLSAGGLNEQFF.

This clonotype was observed a handful of times. A much bigger clone sits one base away, suggesting this may be a read error. The chain uses TRBV29-1 and TRBJ2-3, with 7 bases lining up with TRBD2. The germline V gene encodes CDR1 SQVTM and CDR2 ANQGSEA. This CDR3 has 14 amino acids. Germline trimming cut 4 bases from V and 4 bases from J; bases unmatched to any gene: 8. CDR3 bases: TGCAGCGTTGGCCGCGGGAGCTCTTCAGATACGCAGTATTTT. It is translated as CSVGRGSSSDTQYF.

Concerning this clonotype: The junction differs from germline at one of its ends, possibly a read error. The chain is built from TRBV7-2 and TRBJ2-5; no reliable D call. Germline assignment: CDR1 SGHTA and CDR2 FQGNSA. This CDR3 spans 13 amino acids. The CDR3 reads CASSRGYQETLYF. DNA for the CDR3: TGTGCCAGCAGCCGCGGATACCAAGAGACCCTGTACTTC.

The chain has TRBV12-3 or TRBV12-4 and TRBJ1-2; possible D gene TRBD1, 5 bases. The V gene lost 7 bases and the J gene lost 7 bases, with 16 bases spanning the gap. The CDR3 has 13 residues. CDR3 protein: CASKDSRSGGYTF. The CDR3 bases are TGTGCCAGCAAAGACAGTAGGTCTGGTGGCTACACCTTC.

The chain uses TRBV20-1 and TRBJ2-5; TRBD1 matches at 7 bases. The J call may be incorrect, as the DNA end agrees better with TRBJ2-1. The CDR3 runs to 13 residues. Germline V gene data show CDR1 as DFQATT and CDR2 as SNEGSKA (reference sequence). CDR3 coding DNA: TGCAGTGCTAGGGCAGGGGGACGCAATGAGCAGTTCTTC. Residues: CSARAGGRNEQFF.

A word on this clonotype: One end of the junction varies from germline; a read error may be responsible. This chain joins TRBV4-2 and TRBJ2-4; D possibly corresponds to TRBD1 (5 bases). This CDR3 has 18 residues. Germline V CDR1 and CDR2: LGHNA, YNFKEQ. This CDR3 is CASSQDSSPGQSKNIRYF. DNA of the CDR3: TGTGCCAGCAGCCAAGATTCGTCCCCAGGGCAAAGCAAAAACATTCGGTACTTC.

This chain connects TRBV3-1 to TRBJ2-1; no firm D call. This CDR3 contains 13 residues. The V gene lost 1 base and the J gene lost 8 bases, with 9 bases spanning the gap. Germline V gene data show CDR1 as LGHDT and CDR2 as YNNKEL (reference sequence). The CDR3 reads CASSQVSRHEQFF. In DNA, the CDR3 is TGTGCCAGCAGCCAAGTTTCGCGTCATGAGCAGTTCTTC.

Written as DNA, the CDR3 is TGTGCCAGCAGCCAAGACCAGGGTATAAGTCAGCCCCAGCATTTT. Amino acids: CASSQDQGISQPQHF. The chain links TRBV4-2 to TRBJ1-5; possibly TRBD1 for D (5 bases). CDR3 size: 15 residues. Germline V gene sequence: CDR1 LGHNA, CDR2 YNFKEQ. Between the trimmed V and J ends, which lost 0 bases and 6 bases, there was a span of 12 bases.